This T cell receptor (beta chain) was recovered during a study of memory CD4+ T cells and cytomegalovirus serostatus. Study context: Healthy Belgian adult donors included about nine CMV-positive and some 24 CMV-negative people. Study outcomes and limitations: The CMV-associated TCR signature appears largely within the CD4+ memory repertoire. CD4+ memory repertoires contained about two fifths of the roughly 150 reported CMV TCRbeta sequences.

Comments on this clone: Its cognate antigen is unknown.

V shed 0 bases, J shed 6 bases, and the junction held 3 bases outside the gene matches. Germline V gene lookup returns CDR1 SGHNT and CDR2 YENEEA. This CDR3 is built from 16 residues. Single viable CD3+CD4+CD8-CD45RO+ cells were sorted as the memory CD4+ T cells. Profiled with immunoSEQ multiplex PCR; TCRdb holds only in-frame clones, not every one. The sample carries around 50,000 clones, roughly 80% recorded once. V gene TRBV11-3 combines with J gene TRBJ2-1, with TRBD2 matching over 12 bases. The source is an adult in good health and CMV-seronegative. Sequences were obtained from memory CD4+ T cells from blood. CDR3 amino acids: CASSLDLAGGLNEQFF. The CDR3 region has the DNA TGTGCCAGCAGCTTAGATCTAGCGGGAGGGCTCAATGAGCAGTTCTTC.